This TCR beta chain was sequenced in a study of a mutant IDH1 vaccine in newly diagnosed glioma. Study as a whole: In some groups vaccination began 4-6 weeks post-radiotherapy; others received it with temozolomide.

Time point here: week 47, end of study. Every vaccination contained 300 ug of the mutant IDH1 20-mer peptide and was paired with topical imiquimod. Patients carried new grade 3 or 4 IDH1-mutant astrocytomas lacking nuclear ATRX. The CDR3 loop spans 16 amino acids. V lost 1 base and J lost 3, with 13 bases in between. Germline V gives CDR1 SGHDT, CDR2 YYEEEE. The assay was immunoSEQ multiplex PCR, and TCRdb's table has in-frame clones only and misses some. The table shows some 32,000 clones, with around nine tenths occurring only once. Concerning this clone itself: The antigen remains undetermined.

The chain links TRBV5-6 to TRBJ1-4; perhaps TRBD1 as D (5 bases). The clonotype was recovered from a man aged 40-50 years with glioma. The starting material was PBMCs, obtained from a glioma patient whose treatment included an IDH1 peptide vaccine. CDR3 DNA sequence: TGTGCCAGCAGCTTGTTGAGGGGTGAACCTAATGAAAAACTGTTTTTT. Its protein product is CASSLLRGEPNEKLFF.